This T cell receptor (beta chain) derives from a study of T cell responses to AZD1222 COVID-19 vaccine. CDR1 SGHAT and CDR2 FQNNGV come from the germline V gene. The CDR3 consists of 15 residues. Trimming took 10 bases from V and 3 from J, leaving 21 bases between them. This clone was counted once. Produced via immunoSEQ multiplex PCR; TCRdb's table is partial and in-frame only. The sample has over 130,000 clones; approximately 90% are singletons. This TCR was sampled from an adult in good health. This chain connects TRBV11-2 to TRBJ1-1; D gene ambiguous. The sample here was peripheral blood, taken on day 0 of AZD1222 vaccination. The CDR3 DNA reads TGTGCCACCTCGCCCTTGGTGACTTCTGACACTGAAGCTTTCTTT. This codes for CATSPLVTSDTEAFF.